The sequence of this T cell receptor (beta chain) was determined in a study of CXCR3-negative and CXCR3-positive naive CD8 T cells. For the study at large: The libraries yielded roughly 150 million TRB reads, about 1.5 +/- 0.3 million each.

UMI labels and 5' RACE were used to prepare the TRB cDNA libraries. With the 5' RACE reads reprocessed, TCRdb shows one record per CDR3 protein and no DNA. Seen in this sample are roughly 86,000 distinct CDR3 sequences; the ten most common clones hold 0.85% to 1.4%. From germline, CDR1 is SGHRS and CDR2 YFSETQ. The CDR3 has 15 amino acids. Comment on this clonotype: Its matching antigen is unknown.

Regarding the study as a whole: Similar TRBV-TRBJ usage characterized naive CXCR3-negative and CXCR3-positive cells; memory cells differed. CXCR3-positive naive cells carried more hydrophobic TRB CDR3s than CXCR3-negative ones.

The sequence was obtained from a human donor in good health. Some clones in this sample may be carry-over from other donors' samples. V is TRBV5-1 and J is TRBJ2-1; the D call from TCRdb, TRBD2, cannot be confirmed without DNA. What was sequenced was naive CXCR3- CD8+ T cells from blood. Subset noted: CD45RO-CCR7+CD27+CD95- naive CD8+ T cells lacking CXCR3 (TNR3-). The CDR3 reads CASSEAGGPKNEQFF.